This is a list of T cell receptor beta chains from one sample in a study of T cells expressing NK-cell markers. From the 5' RACE reads, TCRdb lists one entry per CDR3 protein and no DNA. The sample table sets out approximately 440,000 distinct CDR3 sequences. Sequencing used blood T cells: a sorted CD56 or NKG2C T cell subset, CD4+ or CD8+ T cells, or bulk PBMC T cells (not recorded which). Receptors were obtained from a woman between 50 and 59 years old in good health. Both conserved end residues are part of each CDR3.

j_gene,v_gene,len,CDR3aa
TRBJ1-2,TRBV6-1,14,CASWGQGSDYGYTF
TRBJ2-7,TRBV7-9,17,CASSPRVREGSSHEQYF
TRBJ2-1,TRBV18,15,CASSPQNRVVDEQFF
TRBJ2-2,TRBV7-3,16,CASSSRTGTHTGELFF
TRBJ1-3,TRBV12-3/TRBV12-4,18,CASSLANMRRISGNTIYF
TRBJ2-7,TRBV20-1,16,CSARNPGQLSSYEQYF
TRBJ2-7,TRBV28,12,CASLSQGHEQYF
TRBJ2-3,TRBV20-1,14,CSADFREGTDTQYF
TRBJ2-5,TRBV2,14,CASSEGRGHETQYF
TRBJ2-3,TRBV11-3,15,CASSMTTRSADTQYF
TRBJ2-1,TRBV24-1,16,CATSDALPGVNNEQFF
TRBJ2-5,TRBV20-1,14,CSAHLARLGETQYF
TRBJ1-5,TRBV20-1,13,CSARVSRDQPQHF
TRBJ2-3,TRBV5-1,17,CASSPPGGSGRGDTQYF
TRBJ2-1,TRBV4-1,18,CASSLSSFRVADGNEQFF
TRBJ2-1,TRBV7-2,15,CASSLSSGSYNEQFF
TRBJ2-7,TRBV9,14,CASSVGTGYREQYF
TRBJ2-5,TRBV15,15,CATSRPEQGRGTQYF
TRBJ2-1,TRBV6-1,11,CASHRGGWQFF
TRBJ2-2,TRBV27,15,CASKRGQGNTGELFF
TRBJ2-2,TRBV5-1,15,CASRRQGPTTGELFF
TRBJ2-5,TRBV7-9,14,CASSLANQQETQYF
TRBJ2-3,TRBV5-5,15,CASSLAVGGGDTQYF
TRBJ2-7,TRBV6-1,15,CASSENSGRLYEQYF